A single T cell receptor (beta chain) is shown here with its context. Its target is not known. A single record per CDR3 protein comes from TCRdb applying MiXCR to the 5' RACE reads. The sample includes roughly 450,000 distinct CDR3 sequences, roughly a quarter of them seen just once. The sample originates from a study of CD8 T cells in ankylosing spondylitis. V gave up 1 base and J gave up 3 bases, with 13 bases separating them. The germline V gene has CDR1 MNHNS and CDR2 SASEGT. CDR3 length equals 15 residues. Study observations and caveats: Among TCR beta sequences, a motif of several highly homologous variants appeared characteristic of ankylosing spondylitis blood. The clones that were linked to disease were reported to be significantly enriched in matched synovial fluid samples from ankylosing spondylitis patients. Disease-linked clones, CD8+, were relatively rare in peripheral blood.

The TCR sequence derives from a male donor with ankylosing spondylitis. The sequenced sample was blood, either unsorted or a sorted T cell fraction (not recorded which). The chain couples TRBV6-1 to TRBJ2-7; tentative D call: TRBD2 (5 bases). The CDR3 reads CASSEGVVGGYEQYV. The CDR3 DNA is TGTGCCAGCAGTGAAGGGGTGGTTGGAGGCTACGAGCAGTACGTC.